The 26 T cell receptor beta chains listed next were all sequenced from one sample in a study of T cell repertoires in cytomegalovirus infection. The antigens these receptors bind are not known. Via MiXCR, TCRdb re-called the reads, giving one row per CDR3 protein. The sample lists about 280,000 distinct CDR3 sequences, approximately 22% occurring once. Material: cultured PBMCs, obtained from culture after CMV antigen stimulation. These receptors were taken from a human donor in good health (CMV status not recorded). Some clones in this sample may be carry-over from other donors' samples.

The chain has TRBV5-4 and TRBJ2-5; D not certain. Germline values: CDR1 SGHNT, CDR2 YYREEE (reference sequence). CDR3 length equals 12 residues. Trimming took off 4 bases at V and 1 base at J, with 5 bases between the two ends. The CDR3 sequence is CASSQAQETQYF. CDR3 coding DNA: TGTGCCAGCAGCCAGGCCCAAGAGACCCAGTACTTC.

The chain employs TRBV7-8 and TRBJ2-7, with D uncertain. Trimming removed 1 base from V and 0 bases from J, with 7 bases in between. The CDR3 is made up of 14 amino acids. Germline lookup yields CDR1 SGHVS and CDR2 FQNEAQ. CDR3 sequence: CASSLGHSSYEQYV. The CDR3 DNA sequence: TGTGCCAGCAGCTTAGGTCACAGCTCCTACGAGCAGTACGTC.

This clonotype was picked up a small number of times. The chain links TRBV28 to TRBJ1-2; 8 nucleotides line up with TRBD1. Germline V lookup: CDR1 MDHEN, CDR2 SYDVKM. CDR3 length: 15 amino acids. Unmatched junction bases numbered 6, after V lost 2 bases and J lost 4 bases. The CDR3 region has the DNA TGTGCCAGCAGTTTAATTCAAACAGGGGGCTATGGCTACACCTTC. Translation gives CASSLIQTGGYGYTF.

Ten or more counts support this clonotype. The CDR3 DNA follows: TGTGCCAGCAGCTCTACCGGGACAGGACAAGAGACCCAGTACTTC. Translation gives CASSSTGTGQETQYF. V is TRBV11-2 and J is TRBJ2-5, with 8 bases identical to TRBD1. The V segment lost 4 bases and the J segment 2 bases; nucleotides outside the gene matches: 6. Germline assignment: CDR1 SGHAT and CDR2 FQNNGV. This CDR3 region has 15 residues. The whole variable domain, remainder taken from reference TRBV11-2 and TRBJ2-5, is EAGVAQSPRYKIIEKRQSVAFWCNPISGHATLYWYQQILGQGPKLLIQFQNNGVVDDSQLPKDRFSAERLKGVDSTLKIQPAKLEDSAVYLCASSSTGTGQETQYFGPGTRLLVL.

This clonotype has a handful of counts. The V and J genes are TRBV4-3 and TRBJ2-5, with a tentative D call TRBD2 (5 bases). The germline CDR1 and CDR2 sequences are LGHNA and YSLEER. The CDR3 runs to 15 residues. The V gene lost 0 bases and the J gene lost 0 bases, with 8 bases spanning the gap. The CDR3 protein is CASSQERRDQETQYF. CDR3 bases: TGCGCCAGCAGCCAAGAAAGGCGGGACCAAGAGACCCAGTACTTC.

The chain has TRBV5-5 and TRBJ1-2; D gene uncertain. Trimming removed 0 bases from V and 8 bases from J, with 11 bases in between. This CDR3 is 13 amino acids long. Germline assignment: CDR1 SGHKS and CDR2 YYEKEE (reference sequence). CDR3 loop: CASSLGREGGYTF. DNA for the CDR3: TGTGCCAGCAGCTTGGGTAGGGAAGGGGGCTACACCTTC.

The chain recombines TRBV6-2 or TRBV6-3 with TRBJ2-1; D possibly corresponds to TRBD2 (6 bases). The V end was cut by 6 bases, the J end by 14 bases, with 26 bases between. The CDR3 loop spans 15 amino acids. Germline values: CDR1 MNHEY, CDR2 SVGEGT. As DNA, the CDR3 is TGTGCCAGCAGCCCAGACTCAAGCGGGTCTTTGGGGGAGTTCTTC. Translating gives CASSPDSSGSLGEFF.

This clonotype showed up just a few times. The V call is TRBV19, the J call TRBJ1-1; a possible D gene is TRBD1 (6 bases). Trimming removed 6 bases at V and 4 bases at J, with 15 bases between. CDR1 is LNHDA and CDR2 is SQIVND in the germline V gene (reference sequence). CDR3 length: 14 residues. CDR3 sequence reads: CASRTGGRGTEAFF. For the CDR3, the DNA is TGTGCCAGTAGAACGGGGGGGCGCGGCACTGAAGCTTTCTTT.

The V and J genes are TRBV7-2 and TRBJ1-2; 7 bases are shared with TRBD1. The CDR3 covers 15 residues. Unmatched junction bases numbered 8, after V lost 2 bases and J lost 5 bases. CDR1 is SGHTA and CDR2 is FQGNSA in the germline V gene. CDR3 coding DNA: TGTGCCAGCAGCTTATGGAGAGGGGGCGCTTATGGCTACACCTTC. Its translation: CASSLWRGGAYGYTF.

Remarks on this clonotype: This may be a read error, as it is one base from a much larger clone. Since the CDR3 does not end with the conserved phenylalanine or tryptophan, this likely comes from a read error. The rearrangement uses TRBV7-2 and TRBJ2-7, with a possible D match to TRBD2 (5 bases). This CDR3 contains 18 residues. Germline V gives CDR1 SGHTA, CDR2 FQGNSA. V dropped 3 bases and J dropped 0 bases, with 21 bases sitting between them. CDR3 residues: CASSLFTTLAQFSYEQYA. The CDR3 DNA reads as TGTGCCAGCAGCTTGTTCACGACGCTAGCTCAGTTCTCCTACGAGCAGTACGCC.

This clonotype was counted many times. CDR3 nucleotide sequence: TGTGCCAGCAGCCCGGGACAGGGTAGTTCACCCCTCCACTTT. It encodes CASSPGQGSSPLHF. V gene TRBV28 combines with J gene TRBJ1-6, with TRBD1 matching 9 bases. Germline V gene data show CDR1 as MDHEN and CDR2 as SYDVKM. V was clipped by 6 bases and J by 9 bases; unmatched bases: 6. The CDR3 contains 14 residues.

This clonotype has more than one count but fewer than ten. This rearrangement joins TRBV11-3 to TRBJ2-1; TRBD2 might be the D (5 bases). V lost 5 bases to trimming and J lost 4 bases, with 12 bases between them. Per germline, CDR1 SGHNT and CDR2 YENEEA. CDR3 length equals 14 residues. The CDR3, as DNA: TGTGCCAGCAGCCGCCGGGGAGCTTACAATGAGCAGTTCTTC. Protein sequence: CASSRRGAYNEQFF. Looking up the rest from reference TRBV11-3 and TRBJ2-1 gives the full variable domain: EAGVVQSPRYKIIEKKQPVAFWCNPISGHNTLYWYLQNLGQGPELLIRYENEEAVDDSQLPKDRFSAERLKGVDSTLKIQPAELGDSAVYLCASSRRGAYNEQFFGPGTRLTVL.

This clonotype showed up many times. This chain joins TRBV7-2 and TRBJ2-7; 7 nucleotides line up with TRBD2. V lost 0 bases to trimming and J lost 2 bases; unmatched junction nucleotides: 4. The CDR3 runs to 15 residues. Per germline, CDR1 SGHTA and CDR2 FQGNSA. Here the CDR3 reads CASSLAVAGTYEQYV. For the CDR3, the DNA is TGTGCCAGCAGCTTAGCGGTAGCGGGCACCTACGAGCAGTACGTC.

This clonotype was found a few times. The junction departs from the called germline gene at one end, perhaps through a read error. The CDR3 nucleotides read TGTGCCAGCAGTTACACAGGGCTCACCCTCTTC. Encoded protein: CASSYTGLTLF. V is TRBV6-6 and J is TRBJ2-1, with a tentative D call TRBD1 (6 bases). Germline values: CDR1 MNHNY, CDR2 SVGAGI (reference sequence). The CDR3 is made up of 11 amino acids.

This clonotype was detected only a few times. The chain links TRBV14 to TRBJ1-1, with 8 bases aligning to TRBD1. Germline V gene data show CDR1 as SGHDN and CDR2 as FVKESK. Losses at the gene ends were 1 base for V and 4 bases for J; bases not matched to a gene: 17. The CDR3 loop spans 19 amino acids. CDR3 DNA: TGTGCCAGCAGCCAAGTTATCAGAACTTCGGTTGACAGGGGCACTGAAGCTTTCTTT. As protein: CASSQVIRTSVDRGTEAFF.

This clonotype has a handful of counts. The chain combines TRBV12-5 with TRBJ1-1, with D possibly TRBD1 on 5 matching bases. There are 17 residues in the CDR3. V was pared by 2 bases and J by 1 base, with 17 bases between. CDR1 LGHNT and CDR2 FRNRAP come from the germline V gene. This CDR3 is CASGLPRDQSWNTEAFF. The CDR3 bases are TGTGCTAGTGGTTTGCCCCGGGACCAATCGTGGAACACTGAAGCTTTCTTT.

V and J are TRBV27 and TRBJ1-5; tentatively, D is TRBD1 (6 bases). Between the trimmed V and J ends, which lost 5 bases and 6 bases, there was a span of 8 bases. The length of the CDR3 is 12 residues. Germline assignment: CDR1 MNHEY and CDR2 SMNVEV (reference sequence). The CDR3 nucleotides read TGTGCCAGCAGTACCAGGGGTCAGCCCCAGCATTTT. Its translation is CASSTRGQPQHF.

This clonotype turned up a few times. The chain couples TRBV7-6 to TRBJ2-3, with TRBD2 matching 8 bases. Germline V gene lookup returns CDR1 SGHVS and CDR2 FNYEAQ. This CDR3 has 15 residues. V lost 5 bases to trimming and J lost 6 bases; unmatched junction nucleotides: 10. CDR3 residues: CASSPISGRLDTQYF. CDR3 sequence (DNA): TGTGCCAGCAGCCCGATAAGCGGGAGATTGGATACGCAGTATTTT.

The V call is TRBV20-1, the J call TRBJ2-7, with 12 bases aligning to TRBD2. Trimming took 6 bases from V and 1 from J; bases not matched to a gene: 7. Germline values: CDR1 DFQATT, CDR2 SNEGSKA (reference sequence). There are 15 residues in the CDR3. The CDR3 DNA is TGCAGTGCCTATTCAGGGACTAGCGGGTCCTACGAGCAGTACTTC. This gives the protein CSAYSGTSGSYEQYF.

This clonotype was seen more than once but under ten times. The chain has TRBV27 and TRBJ1-3; the D gene is possibly TRBD1 (6 bases). V shed 3 bases and J shed 4 bases, with 7 bases lying between them. This CDR3 is 13 amino acids long. Germline CDR1 and CDR2: MNHEY and SMNVEV (reference sequence). As DNA, the CDR3 is TGTGCCAGCAGTTTTGGGGGCGGAAACACCATATATTTT. It encodes CASSFGGGNTIYF.

The J gene is TRBJ1-5, the V gene TRBV12-3 or TRBV12-4; TRBD1 is a possible D gene (5 bases). The CDR3 has 14 residues. The ends were cut back, 3 bases at V and 7 bases at J, with 13 bases in the middle. CDR3 region: CASSLLGVAQPQHF. The CDR3 region has the DNA TGTGCCAGCAGTTTGTTAGGGGTAGCGCAGCCCCAGCATTTT.

Only a few counts were recorded for this clonotype. The genes are TRBV5-1 and TRBJ2-3; D unresolved. The germline V gene encodes CDR1 SGHRS and CDR2 YFSETQ. CDR3 size: 15 residues. With 0 bases removed from V and 3 bases from J, the gap between germline ends came to 11 bases. CDR3 nucleotides: TGCGCCAGCAGCTTGGATGTAGTAGGGACAGATACGCAGTATTTT. It specifies CASSLDVVGTDTQYF. Full variable domain (rest looked up from reference TRBV5-1 and TRBJ2-3): KAGVTQTPRYLIKTRGQQVTLSCSPISGHRSVSWYQQTPGQGLQFLFEYFSETQRNKGNFPGRFSGRQFSNSRSEMNVSTLELGDSALYLCASSLDVVGTDTQYFGPGTRLTVL.

V usage is TRBV4-2 and J usage is TRBJ2-2; D remains ambiguous. This CDR3 region has 17 residues. Germline loops: CDR1 LGHNA, CDR2 YNFKEQ. With 0 bases removed from V and 5 bases from J, the gap between germline ends came to 16 bases. The CDR3 reads CASSQERLRWGTGELFF. The CDR3, as DNA: TGTGCCAGCAGCCAAGAAAGGCTACGGTGGGGAACCGGGGAGCTGTTTTTT.

This clonotype was recorded many times. This chain joins TRBV7-2 and TRBJ2-2, with 7 positions matching TRBD2. The V gene end was trimmed by 0 bases and the J gene end by 0 bases; junction bases not matched to a gene: 1. Germline V gene lookup returns CDR1 SGHTA and CDR2 FQGNSA. The CDR3 is made up of 16 amino acids. CDR3: CASSLAGGSNTGELFF. The CDR3 DNA sequence: TGTGCCAGCAGCTTAGCGGGAGGGTCGAACACCGGGGAGCTGTTTTTT.

There are many counts of this clonotype. The gene calls are TRBV7-2 and TRBJ2-2; D possibly uses TRBD1 or TRBD2 (5 bases each). This CDR3 contains 18 residues. V lost 5 bases to trimming and J lost 1 base, with 20 bases between them. CDR1 is SGHTA, CDR2 FQGNSA, per germline. Here the CDR3 DNA reads TGTGCCAGCAGCAGAGGGGCCCTAGCCCCCCTGAACACCGGGGAGCTGTTTTTT. This encodes CASSRGALAPLNTGELFF. The full variable domain, in which reference TRBV7-2 and TRBJ2-2 provide the parts outside the CDR3, is GAGVSQSPSNKVTEKGKDVELRCDPISGHTALYWYRQSLGQGLEFLIYFQGNSAPDKSGLPSDRFSAERTGGSVSTLTIQRTQQEDSAVYLCASSRGALAPLNTGELFFGEGSRLTVL.

This clonotype has at least ten counts. The chain employs TRBV7-2 and TRBJ2-3; the D gene is possibly TRBD2 (6 bases). The V end lost 5 bases, the J end lost 2 bases, and 8 bases lay between the germline ends. This CDR3 is built from 13 residues. Germline V gives CDR1 SGHTA, CDR2 FQGNSA. Written as DNA, the CDR3 is TGTGCCAGCAGCCTGGACTACACAGATACGCAGTATTTT. This codes for CASSLDYTDTQYF. The whole variable domain, filled in from reference TRBV7-2 and TRBJ2-3, reads GAGVSQSPSNKVTEKGKDVELRCDPISGHTALYWYRQSLGQGLEFLIYFQGNSAPDKSGLPSDRFSAERTGGSVSTLTIQRTQQEDSAVYLCASSLDYTDTQYFGPGTRLTVL.